The rows below give T cell receptor beta chains drawn from one sample of a study of CD8 T cells in Susac syndrome. A single record per CDR3 protein comes from TCRdb applying MiXCR to the immunoSEQ multiplex PCR reads. The table has some 200,000 distinct CDR3 sequences, around 95% seen once. Sequencing was done on a sample of CD4+ T cells from PBMCs. These receptors were obtained from a human donor with Susac syndrome. CDR3s include the opening cysteine and the closing phenylalanine or tryptophan. A D gene is named only where the DNA matches it firmly. Clone size is shown for a subset of rows, as once, few, many or a class of expanded clone.

J,size,D,V,CDR3,DNA
TRBJ2-5,NA,TRBD1,TRBV6-2/TRBV6-3,CASSYSARGPVAETQYF,TGTGCCAGCAGTTACTCGGCGAGGGGGCCGGTAGCAGAGACCCAGTACTTC
TRBJ1-4,NA,NA,TRBV25-1,CASMIPEGKLFF,TGTGCCAGCATGATCCCGGAAGGAAAACTGTTTTTT
TRBJ1-4,NA,TRBD1,TRBV4-2,CASSQYDRDNEKLFF,TGTGCCAGCAGCCAATACGACAGGGATAATGAAAAACTGTTTTTT
TRBJ1-2,NA,NA,TRBV14,CASSQDTGSYFGGYTF,TGTGCCAGCAGCCAGGATACGGGCAGCTACTTTGGGGGCTACACCTTC
TRBJ1-1,once,NA,TRBV7-2,CASSFGRRNTEAFF,TGTGCCAGCAGCTTTGGCAGGAGGAACACTGAAGCTTTCTTT
TRBJ2-5,NA,NA,TRBV7-7,CASSRSGETQYF,TGTGCTAGCAGCCGTAGTGGAGAGACCCAGTACTTC
TRBJ1-1,NA,NA,TRBV9,CASSVVGGSPEAFF,TGTGCCAGCAGCGTAGTTGGGGGGAGTCCTGAAGCTTTCTTT
TRBJ2-5,NA,NA,TRBV5-4,CASSFGGLSQETQYF,TGTGCCAGCAGCTTTGGGGGACTGTCCCAAGAGACCCAGTACTTC
TRBJ2-5,NA,NA,TRBV2,CAGETGTETQYF,TGTGCCGGAGAAACAGGGACGGAGACCCAGTACTTC
TRBJ2-1,NA,NA,TRBV29-1,CSGGRRESGEQFF,TGCAGCGGGGGGAGGAGGGAATCGGGTGAGCAGTTCTTC
TRBJ2-1,NA,NA,TRBV5-4,CASSLHSGNEQFF,TGTGCCAGCAGCTTACACAGCGGGAATGAGCAGTTCTTC
TRBJ1-1,NA,NA,TRBV3-1,CASSRHEGTEAFF,TGTGCCAGCAGCCGCCATGAGGGGACTGAAGCTTTCTTT
TRBJ2-7,NA,NA,TRBV4-1,CASSQPRTGSSDEQYF,TGCGCCAGCAGCCAACCTCGGACAGGTTCTAGCGACGAGCAGTACTTC
TRBJ2-3,NA,TRBD2,TRBV7-9,CASSLEEAGANTDTQYF,TGTGCCAGCAGCTTAGAAGAAGCGGGGGCAAACACAGATACGCAGTATTTT
TRBJ2-3,once,NA,TRBV5-1,CASSLAVTTTDTQYF,TGCGCCAGCAGCTTGGCGGTAACTACCACAGATACGCAGTATTTT
TRBJ1-2,NA,NA,TRBV19,CASGMTNNYGYTF,TGTGCCAGTGGTATGACAAATAACTATGGCTACACCTTC
TRBJ2-5,NA,TRBD1,TRBV24-1,CATSDLKTGDQETQYF,TGTGCCACCAGTGATTTAAAGACAGGGGATCAAGAGACCCAGTACTTC
TRBJ2-7,NA,NA,TRBV2,CASSEVGFSSYEQYF,TGTGCCAGCAGTGAAGTCGGGTTTAGCTCCTACGAGCAGTACTTC
TRBJ1-1,NA,NA,TRBV18,CASSPPSGTEAFF,TGTGCCAGCTCACCACCGAGTGGGACTGAAGCTTTCTTT
TRBJ2-2,NA,NA,TRBV5-6,CASSLAARLSNTGELFF,TGTGCCAGCAGCTTGGCCGCGAGGCTGTCGAACACCGGGGAGCTGTTTTTT
TRBJ2-7,NA,TRBD1,TRBV6-6,CASSPGTAHSYEQYF,TGTGCCAGCAGCCCCGGGACAGCACACTCCTACGAGCAGTACTTC
TRBJ2-1,NA,NA,TRBV24-1,CATSEGGRAYNEQFF,TGTGCCACCAGTGAAGGGGGACGGGCCTACAATGAGCAGTTCTTC